This passage covers 14 T cell receptor beta chains from one sample sequenced in a study of response to subunit inactivated influenza vaccine. TCRdb re-analysed the RT-PCR reads in MiXCR, keeping a single row per CDR3 protein. The data contain approximately 500,000 distinct CDR3 sequences, 20% to 25% of them singletons. Separately, the same data were catalogued under a study of T cells expressing NK-cell markers. From that second work: Beta-chain TCR cDNA was generated via 5'RACE template switching with UMIs.

The sample here was CD4+ T cells sorted from PBMCs, taken about 11 days after vaccination. The source is a man aged 50 to 60 who received an inactivated influenza vaccine.

This clonotype has only a few counts. The V call is TRBV6-2 or TRBV6-3, the J call TRBJ2-6, with unresolved D. The length of the CDR3 is 15 residues. The germline V gene encodes CDR1 MNHEY and CDR2 SVGEGT. Between the trimmed V and J ends, which lost 7 bases and 0 bases, there was a span of 10 bases. CDR3 sequence: CASTVTGSGANVLTF. CDR3 DNA: TGTGCCAGCACCGTTACCGGCTCTGGGGCCAACGTCCTGACTTTC.

This clonotype was seen more than once but under ten times. The rearrangement links TRBV28 to TRBJ2-3; weak D call: TRBD2 (5 bases). From germline, CDR1 is MDHEN and CDR2 SYDVKM. The CDR3 totals 13 residues. V shed 4 bases and J shed 7 bases, with 12 bases lying between them. The CDR3 sequence is CASSSTRGYTQYF. The DNA for the CDR3 is TGTGCCAGCAGTTCAACCCGGGGATATACGCAGTATTTT.

V usage is TRBV6-1 and J usage is TRBJ2-1, with 10 bases aligning to TRBD1. The germline V gene has CDR1 MNHNS and CDR2 SASEGT. V lost 7 bases, J lost 9 bases, and 12 bases stayed unmatched. The CDR3 has 15 amino acids. The CDR3 bases are TGTGCCAGCACCTCCGGGACAGGGGTTGGTAGTGAGCAGTTCTTC. Translated, it gives CASTSGTGVGSEQFF.

This clonotype is a singleton in its sample. In DNA, the CDR3 is TGTGCCAGCAGGCCCCCAGGGGCCCACGAGCAGTACTTC. It is translated as CASRPPGAHEQYF. The chain has TRBV12-3 or TRBV12-4 and TRBJ2-7, with a possible D match to TRBD1 (6 bases). The CDR3 has 13 amino acids. V was shortened by 6 bases and J by 5 bases, with 14 bases between the two germline ends.

The rearrangement links TRBV5-6 to TRBJ2-2; either TRBD1 or TRBD2 may fit D (5 bases each). CDR1 and CDR2 (germline): SGHDT, YYEEEE. CDR3 length: 15 residues. V gave up 0 bases and J gave up 3 bases, with 9 bases separating them. DNA for the CDR3: TGTGCCAGCAGCTTGGGTGGGGGATACACCGGGGAGCTGTTTTTT. Translated, it gives CASSLGGGYTGELFF.

The chain carries TRBV4-1 and TRBJ2-5; D gene uncertain. Trimming took 4 bases from V and 5 from J, leaving 14 bases between them. The V gene's germline CDR1 is MGHRA and CDR2 YSYEKL. CDR3 length: 14 residues. DNA of the CDR3: TGCGCCAGCAGCCGGAACCTTAGCCCCGAGACCCAGTACTTC. Translating gives CASSRNLSPETQYF.

This clonotype was seen a few times. The chain is built from TRBV6-4 and TRBJ2-1; TRBD2 matches 11 bases. Germline CDR1 reads MRHNA; CDR2 reads SNTAGT. With V trimmed by 3 bases and J by 5 bases, 6 bases remained unmatched. CDR3 length: 16 amino acids. CDR3 DNA sequence: TGTGCCAGCAGTGAACAAGGACTAGCGGGCGACAATGAGCAGTTCTTC. It encodes CASSEQGLAGDNEQFF.

The chain has TRBV6-2 or TRBV6-3 and TRBJ1-1; 7 nucleotides line up with TRBD1. Germline assignment: CDR1 MNHEY and CDR2 SVGEGT. The CDR3 length is 15 residues. V trimming: 5 bases; J trimming: 1 base; junction bases outside the gene matches: 7. The CDR3 DNA reads TGTGCCAGCAGTCGTCCCGGGACAGCGAACACTGAAGCTTTCTTT. This sequence encodes CASSRPGTANTEAFF.

In this sample, this clonotype turned up many times. The V and J genes are TRBV6-2 or TRBV6-3 and TRBJ2-2, with TRBD1 matching 8 bases. Germline CDR1 reads MNHEY; CDR2 reads SVGEGT. The CDR3 length is 14 residues. V shed 6 bases, J shed 0 bases, and the junction held 0 bases outside the gene matches. CDR3 sequence (DNA): TGTGCCAGCAGGGACAGGGCGAACACCGGGGAGCTGTTTTTT. Its translation is CASRDRANTGELFF.

This clonotype was counted a few times. The V gene is TRBV20-1, the J gene TRBJ2-1; TRBD2 matches at 9 bases. With 1 base clipped from V and 4 bases from J, the junction kept 8 bases outside the gene matches. Germline V gives CDR1 DFQATT, CDR2 SNEGSKA (reference sequence). The CDR3 sequence is 16 residues long. The CDR3 DNA sequence: TGCAGTGCTAGAGGTCAGCGGGAGGTAGTTTACAATGAGCAGTTCTTC. As protein: CSARGQREVVYNEQFF.

Only a few counts were recorded for this clonotype. This chain connects TRBV7-2 to TRBJ2-5; D gene uncertain. CDR1 is SGHTA and CDR2 is FQGNSA in the germline V gene. The CDR3 length is 13 residues. V was clipped by 8 bases and J by 2 bases, with 12 bases between them. The CDR3 sequence is CASGMSNQETQYF. DNA of the CDR3: TGTGCCAGCGGAATGAGTAATCAAGAGACCCAGTACTTC. The entire variable domain, with the rest obtained from reference TRBV7-2 and TRBJ2-5, is as follows: GAGVSQSPSNKVTEKGKDVELRCDPISGHTALYWYRQSLGQGLEFLIYFQGNSAPDKSGLPSDRFSAERTGGSVSTLTIQRTQQEDSAVYLCASGMSNQETQYFGPGTRLLVL.

The V and J genes are TRBV24-1 and TRBJ2-1; possibly TRBD2 for D (5 bases). This CDR3 comprises 11 residues. In germline, CDR1 is KGHDR, CDR2 SFDVKD. Trimming removed 5 bases at V and 8 bases at J, with 6 bases between. This chain's CDR3 is CATSVLDEQFF. The CDR3 nucleotides read TGTGCCACCAGTGTACTAGATGAGCAGTTCTTC.

This clonotype was seen repeatedly, ten times or more. The J gene is TRBJ1-1, the V gene TRBV5-1, with D possibly TRBD1 on 6 matching bases. Germline V gene sequence: CDR1 SGHRS, CDR2 YFSETQ. There are 15 residues in the CDR3. V lost 3 bases to trimming and J lost 1 base, with 13 bases between them. As DNA, the CDR3 is TGCGCCAGCAGCTCTTCCGGGACAACGAACACTGAAGCTTTCTTT. Protein product: CASSSSGTTNTEAFF.

This clonotype appeared a few times. The CDR3 sequence: CASSYQGFGKLFF. CDR3 coding DNA: TGCGCCAGCAGTTATCAGGGATTTGGGAAACTGTTTTTT. The rearrangement joins TRBV4-1 to TRBJ1-4; D possibly corresponds to TRBD1 (5 bases). Germline V gene data show CDR1 as MGHRA and CDR2 as YSYEKL. This CDR3 is built from 13 residues. The V end lost 6 bases, the J end lost 11 bases, and 16 bases lay between the germline ends.